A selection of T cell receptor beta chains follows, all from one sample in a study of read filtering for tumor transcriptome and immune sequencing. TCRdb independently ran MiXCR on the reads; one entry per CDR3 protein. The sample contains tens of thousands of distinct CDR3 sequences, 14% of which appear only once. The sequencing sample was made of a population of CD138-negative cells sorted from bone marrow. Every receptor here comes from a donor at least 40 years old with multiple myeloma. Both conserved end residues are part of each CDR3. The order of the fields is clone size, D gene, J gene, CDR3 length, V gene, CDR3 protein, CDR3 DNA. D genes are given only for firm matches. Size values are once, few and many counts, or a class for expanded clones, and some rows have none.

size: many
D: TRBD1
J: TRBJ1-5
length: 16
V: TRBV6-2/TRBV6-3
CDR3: CASSRGQGGSNQPQHF
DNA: TGTGCCAGCAGTAGGGGACAGGGAGGAAGCAATCAGCCCCAGCATTTT

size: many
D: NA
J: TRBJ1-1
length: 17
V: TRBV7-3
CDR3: CASSLIRVAGAPNEAFF
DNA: TGTGCCAGCAGCTTAATCAGGGTGGCAGGGGCACCCAATGAAGCTTTCTTT

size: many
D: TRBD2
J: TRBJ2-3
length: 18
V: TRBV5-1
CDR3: CASSFKVAGATSTDTQYF
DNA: TGCGCCAGCAGCTTCAAAGTAGCGGGGGCCACTAGCACAGATACGCAGTATTTT

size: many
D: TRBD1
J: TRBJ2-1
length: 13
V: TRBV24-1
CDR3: CATSGDRGLEQFF
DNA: TGTGCCACCAGTGGTGACAGGGGATTAGAACAGTTCTTC

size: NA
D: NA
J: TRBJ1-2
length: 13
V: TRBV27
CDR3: CASSLAGPYGYTF
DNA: TGTGCCAGCAGTTTGGCAGGTCCATATGGCTACACCTTC

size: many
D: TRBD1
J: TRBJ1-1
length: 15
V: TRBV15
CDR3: CATSRELGQSGEAFF
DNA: TGTGCCACCAGCAGAGAACTGGGACAGTCCGGTGAAGCTTTCTTT

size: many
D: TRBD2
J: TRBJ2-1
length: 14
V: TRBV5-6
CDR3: CASKRDGVINEQFF
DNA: TGTGCCAGCAAGCGGGACGGAGTAATCAATGAGCAGTTCTTC

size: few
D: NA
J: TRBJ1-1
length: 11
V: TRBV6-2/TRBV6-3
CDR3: CASSWRLEAFF
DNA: TGTGCCAGCAGTTGGCGGCTAGAAGCTTTCTTT

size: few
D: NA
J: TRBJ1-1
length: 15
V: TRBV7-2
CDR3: CASSPGDGIYTEAFF
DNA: TGTGCCAGCAGCCCTGGGGACGGAATCTACACTGAAGCTTTCTTT

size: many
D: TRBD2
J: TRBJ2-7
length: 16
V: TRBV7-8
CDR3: CASSSASGGLVYEQYF
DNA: TGTGCCAGCAGCTCGGCTAGCGGGGGGCTGGTCTACGAGCAGTACTTC

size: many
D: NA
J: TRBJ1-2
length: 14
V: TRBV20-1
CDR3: CSARPDRTDYGYTF
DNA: TGCAGTGCTAGACCTGACCGTACCGACTATGGCTACACCTTC

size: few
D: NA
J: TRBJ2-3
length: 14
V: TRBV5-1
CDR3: CASMHRVSPDTQYF
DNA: TGCGCCAGCATGCACAGGGTGTCCCCAGATACGCAGTATTTT

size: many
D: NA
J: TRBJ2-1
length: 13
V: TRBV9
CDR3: CASSVGWINEQFF
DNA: TGTGCCAGCAGCGTAGGTTGGATCAATGAGCAGTTCTTC

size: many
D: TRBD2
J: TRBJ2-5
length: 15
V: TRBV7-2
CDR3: CASSLVGSGVETQYF
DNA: TGTGCCAGCAGCTTAGTAGGTAGCGGGGTAGAGACCCAGTACTTC

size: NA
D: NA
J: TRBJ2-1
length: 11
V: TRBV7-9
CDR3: CASSLVNEQFF
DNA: TGTGCCAGCAGCTTAGTCAATGAGCAGTTCTTC

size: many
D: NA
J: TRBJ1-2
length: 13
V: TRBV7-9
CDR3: CASSFVGNYGYTF
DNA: TGTGCCAGCAGCTTTGTCGGTAACTATGGCTACACCTTC

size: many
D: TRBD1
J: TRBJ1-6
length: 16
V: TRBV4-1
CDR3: CASSQGSPGQGSPLHF
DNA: TGCGCCAGCAGCCAAGGTTCCCCGGGACAGGGATCACCCCTCCACTTT